The entry that follows covers one T cell receptor beta chain sequence. Original processing notes: Estimation of nucleated cell counts was performed using reference gene primer amplification. The table came from immunoSEQ multiplex PCR; TCRdb's copy has only in-frame clones and leaves some out. V and J calls and clone size are copied from that table; D and trimming were computed from the DNA. The sample holds some 240,000 clones, approximately 90% seen once. These data originate in a study of blood T cell repertoires in COVID-19. Study details: The United States, Italy and Spain supplied acute and convalescent COVID-19 samples. PBMCs, B-cell-depleted T cells, or T cells provided the cDNA or gDNA that made up the material.

Germline V CDR1 and CDR2: GTSNPN, SVGIG (reference sequence). V lost 3 bases and J lost 7, with 16 bases in between. The CDR3 runs 14 residues. The origin of this receptor is a man aged 55 to 70 who had recovered from COVID-19. The sample comprised peripheral blood. This chain joins TRBV30 and TRBJ1-5; tentative D call: TRBD1 (6 bases). The CDR3 sequence is CAWSKAGVLQPQHF. The DNA for the CDR3 is TGTGCCTGGAGCAAGGCAGGGGTTTTGCAGCCCCAGCATTTT.